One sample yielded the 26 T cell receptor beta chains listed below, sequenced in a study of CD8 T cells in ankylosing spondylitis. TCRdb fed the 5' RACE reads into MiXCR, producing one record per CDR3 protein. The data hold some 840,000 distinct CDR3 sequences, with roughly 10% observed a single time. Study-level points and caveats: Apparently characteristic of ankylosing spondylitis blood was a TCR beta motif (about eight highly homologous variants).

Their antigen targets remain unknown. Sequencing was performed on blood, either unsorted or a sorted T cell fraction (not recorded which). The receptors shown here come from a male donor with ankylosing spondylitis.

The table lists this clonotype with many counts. CDR3 DNA sequence: TGCGCCAGCAGCTTCAGGGTACCGAATTCACCCCTCCACTTT. It translates to CASSFRVPNSPLHF. This chain connects TRBV5-1 to TRBJ1-6; D might be TRBD1 (5 bases). From germline, CDR1 is SGHRS and CDR2 YFSETQ. This CDR3 contains 14 residues. The V gene lost 2 bases and the J gene lost 7 bases, with 10 bases spanning the gap. Based on the CDR3 plus reference TRBV5-1 and TRBJ1-6, the full variable domain is KAGVTQTPRYLIKTRGQQVTLSCSPISGHRSVSWYQQTPGQGLQFLFEYFSETQRNKGNFPGRFSGRQFSNSRSEMNVSTLELGDSALYLCASSFRVPNSPLHFGNGTRLTVT.

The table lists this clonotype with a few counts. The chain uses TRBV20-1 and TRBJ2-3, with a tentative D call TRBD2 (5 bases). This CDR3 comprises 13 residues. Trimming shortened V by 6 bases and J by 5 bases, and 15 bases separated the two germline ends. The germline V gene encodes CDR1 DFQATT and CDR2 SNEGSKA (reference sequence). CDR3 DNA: TGCAGTGCGTTAACTAGTTTTGGAGATACGCAGTATTTT. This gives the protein CSALTSFGDTQYF.

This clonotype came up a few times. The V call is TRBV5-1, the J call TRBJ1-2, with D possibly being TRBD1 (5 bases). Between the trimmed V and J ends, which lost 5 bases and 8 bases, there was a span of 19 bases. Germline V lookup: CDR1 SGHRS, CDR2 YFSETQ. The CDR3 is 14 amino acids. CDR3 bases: TGCGCCAGCAGTCCGCGCGGGGTATGGGGCGGCTACACCTTC. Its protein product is CASSPRGVWGGYTF.

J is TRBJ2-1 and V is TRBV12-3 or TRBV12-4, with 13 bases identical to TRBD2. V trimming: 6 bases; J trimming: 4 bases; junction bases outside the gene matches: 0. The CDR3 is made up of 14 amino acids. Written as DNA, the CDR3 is TGTGCCAGCAGGACTAGCGGGAGGTACAATGAGCAGTTCTTC. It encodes CASRTSGRYNEQFF.

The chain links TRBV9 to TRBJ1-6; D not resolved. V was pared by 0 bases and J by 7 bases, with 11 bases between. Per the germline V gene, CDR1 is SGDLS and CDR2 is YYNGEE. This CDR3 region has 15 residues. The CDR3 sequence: CASSVDLGGNSPLHF. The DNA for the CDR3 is TGTGCCAGCAGCGTAGATCTTGGCGGGAATTCACCCCTCCACTTT.

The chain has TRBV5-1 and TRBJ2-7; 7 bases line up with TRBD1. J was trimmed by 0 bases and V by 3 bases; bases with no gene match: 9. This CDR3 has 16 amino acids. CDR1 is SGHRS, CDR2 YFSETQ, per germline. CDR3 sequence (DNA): TGCGCCAGCAGCTCCAACGCCGGGACAGCCTCCTACGAGCAGTACTTC. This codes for CASSSNAGTASYEQYF.

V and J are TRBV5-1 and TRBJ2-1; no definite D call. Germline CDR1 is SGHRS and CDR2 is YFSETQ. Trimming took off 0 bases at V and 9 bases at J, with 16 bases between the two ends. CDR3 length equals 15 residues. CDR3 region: CASSLDSTAVTEQFF. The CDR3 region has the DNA TGCGCCAGCAGCTTGGATTCCACTGCCGTGACTGAGCAGTTCTTC.

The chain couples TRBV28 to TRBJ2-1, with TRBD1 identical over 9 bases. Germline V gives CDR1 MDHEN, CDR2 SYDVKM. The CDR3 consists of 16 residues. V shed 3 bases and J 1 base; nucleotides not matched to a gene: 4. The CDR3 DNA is TGTGCCAGCAGTTTGATGGGACAGGGTTCCTACAATGAGCAGTTCTTC. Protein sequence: CASSLMGQGSYNEQFF.

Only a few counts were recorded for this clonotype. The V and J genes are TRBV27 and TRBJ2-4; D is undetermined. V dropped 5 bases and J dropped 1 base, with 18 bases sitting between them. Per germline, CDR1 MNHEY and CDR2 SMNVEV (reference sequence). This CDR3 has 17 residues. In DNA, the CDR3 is TGTGCCAGCAGTCCCCCCTATCGACGCGAGGCCAAAAACATTCAGTACTTC. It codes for CASSPPYRREAKNIQYF.

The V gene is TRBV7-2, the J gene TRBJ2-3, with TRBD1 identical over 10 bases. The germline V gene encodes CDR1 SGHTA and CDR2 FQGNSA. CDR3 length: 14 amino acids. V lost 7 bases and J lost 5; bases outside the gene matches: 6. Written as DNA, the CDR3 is TGTGCCAGCATGACAGGGGGCGACGGAGATACGCAGTATTTT. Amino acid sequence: CASMTGGDGDTQYF.

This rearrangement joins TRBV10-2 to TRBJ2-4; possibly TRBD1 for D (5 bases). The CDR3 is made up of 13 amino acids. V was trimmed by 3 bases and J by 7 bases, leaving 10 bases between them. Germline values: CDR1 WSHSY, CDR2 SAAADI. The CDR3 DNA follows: TGCGCCAGCAGTGAATGGGCAGGGAACATTCAGTACTTC. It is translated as CASSEWAGNIQYF.

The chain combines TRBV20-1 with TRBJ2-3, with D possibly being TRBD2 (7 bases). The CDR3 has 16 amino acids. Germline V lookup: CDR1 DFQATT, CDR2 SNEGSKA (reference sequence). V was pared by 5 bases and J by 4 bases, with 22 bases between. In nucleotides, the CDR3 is TGCAGTGCTTTCCCGATAGGGGGGGGAGAGTCAGATACGCAGTATTTT. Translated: CSAFPIGGGESDTQYF.

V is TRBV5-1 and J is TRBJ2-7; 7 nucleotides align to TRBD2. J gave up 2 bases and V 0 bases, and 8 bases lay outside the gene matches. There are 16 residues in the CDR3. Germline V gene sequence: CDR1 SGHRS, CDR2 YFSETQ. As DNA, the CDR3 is TGCGCCAGCAGCTTGGGTGCGCTAGCGGACACCTACGAGCAGTACTTC. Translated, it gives CASSLGALADTYEQYF.

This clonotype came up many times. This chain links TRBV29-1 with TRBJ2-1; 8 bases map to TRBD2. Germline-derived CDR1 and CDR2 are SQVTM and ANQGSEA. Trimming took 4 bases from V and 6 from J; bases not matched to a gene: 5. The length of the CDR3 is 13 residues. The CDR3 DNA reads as TGCAGCGTTGCCGGGAGGGCCCTCAATGAGCAGTTCTTC. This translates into CSVAGRALNEQFF.

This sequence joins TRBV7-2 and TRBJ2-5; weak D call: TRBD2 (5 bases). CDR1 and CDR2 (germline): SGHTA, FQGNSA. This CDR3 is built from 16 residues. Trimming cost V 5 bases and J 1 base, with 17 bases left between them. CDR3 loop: CASSPAASYRQETQYF. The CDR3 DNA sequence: TGTGCCAGCAGCCCAGCGGCGTCCTACCGCCAAGAGACCCAGTACTTC.

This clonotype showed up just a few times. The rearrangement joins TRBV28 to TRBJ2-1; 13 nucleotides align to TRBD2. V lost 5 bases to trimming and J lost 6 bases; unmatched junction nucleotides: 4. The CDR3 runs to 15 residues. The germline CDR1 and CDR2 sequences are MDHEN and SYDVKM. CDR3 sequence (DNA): TGTGCCAGCAGTACGGGACTAGCGGGGACCAATGAGCAGTTCTTC. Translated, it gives CASSTGLAGTNEQFF.

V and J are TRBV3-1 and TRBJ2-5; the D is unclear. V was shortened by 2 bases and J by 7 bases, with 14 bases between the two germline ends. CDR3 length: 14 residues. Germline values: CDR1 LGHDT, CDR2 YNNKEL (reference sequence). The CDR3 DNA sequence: TGTGCCAGCAGCCAAAGTGAAGGCCGATTGACCCAGTACTTC. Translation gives CASSQSEGRLTQYF.

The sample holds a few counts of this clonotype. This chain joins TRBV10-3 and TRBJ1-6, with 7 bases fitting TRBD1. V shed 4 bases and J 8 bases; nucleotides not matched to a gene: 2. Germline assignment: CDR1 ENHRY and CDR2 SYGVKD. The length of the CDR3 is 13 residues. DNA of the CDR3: TGTGCCATCAGTGGGCAGGGGGATTCACCCCTCCACTTT. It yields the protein CAISGQGDSPLHF.

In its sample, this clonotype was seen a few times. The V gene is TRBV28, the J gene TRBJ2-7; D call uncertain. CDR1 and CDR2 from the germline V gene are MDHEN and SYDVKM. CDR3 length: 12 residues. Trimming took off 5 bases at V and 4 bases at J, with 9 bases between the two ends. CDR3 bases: TGTGCCAGCAGTACCCACATTTACGAGCAGTACTTC. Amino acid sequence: CASSTHIYEQYF.

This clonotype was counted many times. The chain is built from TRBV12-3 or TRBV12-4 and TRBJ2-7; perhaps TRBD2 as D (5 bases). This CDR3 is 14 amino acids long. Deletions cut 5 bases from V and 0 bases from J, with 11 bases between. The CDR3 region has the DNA TGTGCCAGCAGTGTTCAGCGGAGCTCCTACGAGCAGTACTTC. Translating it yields CASSVQRSSYEQYF.

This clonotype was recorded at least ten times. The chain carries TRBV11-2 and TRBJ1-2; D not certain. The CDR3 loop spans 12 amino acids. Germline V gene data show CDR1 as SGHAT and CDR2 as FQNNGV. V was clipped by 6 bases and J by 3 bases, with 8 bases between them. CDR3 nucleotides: TGTGCCAGCAGTTGGGGTGACTATGGCTACACCTTC. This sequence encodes CASSWGDYGYTF.

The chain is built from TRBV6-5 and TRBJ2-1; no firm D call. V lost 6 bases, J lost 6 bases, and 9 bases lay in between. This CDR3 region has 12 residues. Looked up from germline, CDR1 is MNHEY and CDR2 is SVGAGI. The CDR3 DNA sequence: TGTGCCAGCAGGAGCCTACCCAATGAGCAGTTCTTC. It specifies CASRSLPNEQFF.

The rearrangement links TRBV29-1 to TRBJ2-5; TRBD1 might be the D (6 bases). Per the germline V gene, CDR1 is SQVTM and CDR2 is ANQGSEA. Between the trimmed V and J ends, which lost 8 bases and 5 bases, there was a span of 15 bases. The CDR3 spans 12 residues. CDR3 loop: CSTTQGGETQYF. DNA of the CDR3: TGCAGCACTACACAGGGCGGGGAGACCCAGTACTTC.

The CDR3 is CASSWAGTSDYEQYF. In DNA form, the CDR3 reads TGCGCCAGCAGCTGGGCCGGGACTAGCGACTACGAGCAGTACTTC. The chain employs TRBV5-1 and TRBJ2-7, with TRBD2 matching 10 bases. This CDR3 has 15 amino acids. V gave up 3 bases and J gave up 3 bases; unmatched junction bases: 6. Per the germline V gene, CDR1 is SGHRS and CDR2 is YFSETQ.

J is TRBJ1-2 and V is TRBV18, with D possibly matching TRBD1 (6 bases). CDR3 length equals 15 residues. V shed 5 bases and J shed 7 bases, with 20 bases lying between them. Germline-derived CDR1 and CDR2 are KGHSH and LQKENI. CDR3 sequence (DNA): TGTGCCAGCTCAAGAGTACAGGGAGATATCGGTGGCTACACCTTC. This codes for CASSRVQGDIGGYTF. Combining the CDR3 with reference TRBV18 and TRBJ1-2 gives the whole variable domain NAGVMQNPRHLVRRRGQEARLRCSPMKGHSHVYWYRQLPEEGLKFMVYLQKENIIDESGMPKERFSAEFPKEGPSILRIQQVVRGDSAAYFCASSRVQGDIGGYTFGSGTRLTVV.

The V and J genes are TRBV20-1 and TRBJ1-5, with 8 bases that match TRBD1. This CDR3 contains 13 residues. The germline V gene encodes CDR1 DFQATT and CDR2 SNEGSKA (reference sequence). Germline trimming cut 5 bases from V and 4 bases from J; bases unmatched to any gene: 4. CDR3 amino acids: CSAVQGGNQPQHF. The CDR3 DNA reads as TGCAGTGCTGTACAGGGGGGAAATCAGCCCCAGCATTTT.